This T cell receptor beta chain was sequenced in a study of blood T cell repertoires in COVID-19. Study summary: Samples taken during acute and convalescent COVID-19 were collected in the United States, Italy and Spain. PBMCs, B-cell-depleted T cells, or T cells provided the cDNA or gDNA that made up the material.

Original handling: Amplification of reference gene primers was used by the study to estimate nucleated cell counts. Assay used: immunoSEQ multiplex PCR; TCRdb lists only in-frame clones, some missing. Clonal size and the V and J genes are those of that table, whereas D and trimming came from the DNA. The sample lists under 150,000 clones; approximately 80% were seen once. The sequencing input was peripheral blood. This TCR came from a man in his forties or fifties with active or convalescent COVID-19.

The DNA for the CDR3 is TGCAGCGTTGGAACAGGGGGTTGGGAGACCCAGTACTTC. It is translated as CSVGTGGWETQYF. The rearrangement uses TRBV29-1 and TRBJ2-5; 8 bases agree with TRBD1. Germline-derived CDR1 and CDR2 are SQVTM and ANQGSEA. V was pared by 4 bases and J by 5 bases, with 6 bases of the junction left unmatched. The CDR3 covers 13 residues.